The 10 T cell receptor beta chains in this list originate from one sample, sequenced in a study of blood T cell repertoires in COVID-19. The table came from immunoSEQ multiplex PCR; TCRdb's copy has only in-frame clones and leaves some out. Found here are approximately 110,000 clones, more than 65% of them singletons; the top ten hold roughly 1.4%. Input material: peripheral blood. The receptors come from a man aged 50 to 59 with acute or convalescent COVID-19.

CDR3 sequence reads: CASSSSGGFNVRETQYF. The DNA for the CDR3 is TGTGCCAGTTCCTCTAGCGGGGGGTTTAATGTGAGAGAGACCCAGTACTTC. V and J are TRBV19 and TRBJ2-5, with 11 bases that match TRBD2. The length of the CDR3 is 17 residues. Germline CDR1 reads LNHDA; CDR2 reads SQIVND (reference sequence). Germline trimming cut 8 bases from V and 4 bases from J; bases unmatched to any gene: 15.

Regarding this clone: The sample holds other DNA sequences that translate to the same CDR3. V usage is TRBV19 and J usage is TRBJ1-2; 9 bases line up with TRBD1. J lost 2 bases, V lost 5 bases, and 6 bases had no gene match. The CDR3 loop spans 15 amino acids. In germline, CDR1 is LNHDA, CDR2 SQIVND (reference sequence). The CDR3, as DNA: TGTGCCAGTAGTCCGGGACAGGGATTGAACTATGGCTACACCTTC. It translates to CASSPGQGLNYGYTF.

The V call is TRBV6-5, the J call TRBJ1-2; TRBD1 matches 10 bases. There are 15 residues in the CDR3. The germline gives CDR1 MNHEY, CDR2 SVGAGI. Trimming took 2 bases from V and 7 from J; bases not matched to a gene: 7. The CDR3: CASSYQGQGRGGYTF. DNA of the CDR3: TGTGCCAGCAGTTACCAGGGACAGGGGAGAGGTGGCTACACCTTC.

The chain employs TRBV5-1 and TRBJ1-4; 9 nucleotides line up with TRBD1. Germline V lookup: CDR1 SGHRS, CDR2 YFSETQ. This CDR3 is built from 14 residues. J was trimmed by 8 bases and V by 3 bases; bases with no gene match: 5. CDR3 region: CASSWTGAGEKLFF. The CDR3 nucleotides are TGCGCCAGCAGCTGGACAGGGGCGGGAGAAAAACTGTTTTTT.

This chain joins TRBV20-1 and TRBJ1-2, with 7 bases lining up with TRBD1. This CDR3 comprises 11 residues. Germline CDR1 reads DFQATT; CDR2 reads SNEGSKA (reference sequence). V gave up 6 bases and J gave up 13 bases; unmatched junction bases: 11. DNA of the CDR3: TGCAGTGCCTCAGACAGGGTCAATACCACCTTC. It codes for CSASDRVNTTF.

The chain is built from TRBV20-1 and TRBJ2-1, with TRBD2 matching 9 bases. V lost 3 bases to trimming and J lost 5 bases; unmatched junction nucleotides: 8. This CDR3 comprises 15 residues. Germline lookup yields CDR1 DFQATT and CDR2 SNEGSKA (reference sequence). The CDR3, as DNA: TGCAGTGCTAGTCCCAGCGGGGGGCCCGACAATGAGCAGTTCTTC. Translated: CSASPSGGPDNEQFF.

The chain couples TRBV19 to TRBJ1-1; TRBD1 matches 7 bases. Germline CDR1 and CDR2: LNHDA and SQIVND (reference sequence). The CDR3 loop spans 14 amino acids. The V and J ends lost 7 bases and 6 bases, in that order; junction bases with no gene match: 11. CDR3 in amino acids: CASTLTGAISEAFF. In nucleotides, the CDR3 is TGTGCCAGTACCTTAACAGGGGCAATATCTGAAGCTTTCTTT.

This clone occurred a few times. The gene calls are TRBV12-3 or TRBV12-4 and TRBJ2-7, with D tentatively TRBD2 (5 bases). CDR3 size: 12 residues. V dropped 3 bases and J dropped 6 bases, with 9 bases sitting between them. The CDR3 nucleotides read TGTGCCAGCAGTTTCGGGAAGGGCGAGCAGTACTTC. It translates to CASSFGKGEQYF.

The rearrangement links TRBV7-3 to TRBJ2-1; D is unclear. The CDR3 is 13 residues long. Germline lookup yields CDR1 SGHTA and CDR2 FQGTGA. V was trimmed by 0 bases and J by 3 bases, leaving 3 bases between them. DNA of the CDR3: TGTGCCAGCAGCTTAACTCGCTACAATGAGCAGTTCTTC. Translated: CASSLTRYNEQFF.

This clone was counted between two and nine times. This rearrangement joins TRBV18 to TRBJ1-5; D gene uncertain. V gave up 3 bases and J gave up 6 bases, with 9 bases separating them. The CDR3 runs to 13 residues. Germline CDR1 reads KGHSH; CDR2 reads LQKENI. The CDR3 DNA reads TGTGCCAGCTCACCCAATCCGCGTCAGCCCCAGCATTTT. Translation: CASSPNPRQPQHF.